The 10 T cell receptor beta chains listed next were all sequenced from one sample in a study of blood T cell repertoires in COVID-19. Sequencing was performed with immunoSEQ multiplex PCR; in TCRdb, only in-frame clones are kept and a portion is missing. The data hold about 220,000 clones, with roughly four fifths observed a single time. The sequencing sample was made of PBMCs or T cells enriched from blood (not recorded which). These receptors were collected from a woman between 55 and 75 years old who had recovered from COVID-19.

This chain uses TRBV3-1 (or the pseudogene TRBV3-2) with TRBJ2-3, with D possibly TRBD2 on 7 matching bases. Germline CDR1 LGHDT, CDR2 YNNKEL (reference sequence). Trimming cost V 1 base and J 6 bases, with 14 bases left between them. This CDR3 contains 15 residues. The CDR3 is CASSQARGAGDTQYF. In DNA form, the CDR3 reads TGTGCCAGCAGCCAAGCACGGGGGGCCGGGGATACGCAGTATTTT.

This clone showed up just once. The V gene is TRBV12-5, the J gene TRBJ2-1, with D possibly being TRBD2 (5 bases). The V gene's germline CDR1 is LGHNT and CDR2 FRNRAP. CDR3 size: 17 residues. Trimming took off 0 bases at V and 4 bases at J, with 16 bases between the two ends. CDR3 region: CASGLVPMGALYNEQFF. CDR3 in DNA: TGTGCTAGTGGTTTGGTACCAATGGGAGCATTGTACAATGAGCAGTTCTTC.

The chain links TRBV18 to TRBJ2-7; unclear D gene. Germline V gene lookup returns CDR1 KGHSH and CDR2 LQKENI. Trimming pared 3 bases from V and 2 bases from J, leaving 5 bases between. The CDR3 is made up of 12 amino acids. This CDR3 reads CASSPGAYEQYF. In nucleotides, the CDR3 is TGTGCCAGCTCACCCGGAGCCTACGAGCAGTACTTC.

This chain uses TRBV7-9 with TRBJ1-1; TRBD1 aligns across 8 bases. This CDR3 region has 15 residues. Looked up from germline, CDR1 is SEHNR and CDR2 is FQNEAQ (reference sequence). V trimming: 5 bases; J trimming: 0 bases; junction bases outside the gene matches: 5. The CDR3 DNA follows: TGTGCCAGCAGCCCACCGGGACAGGTGAACACTGAAGCTTTCTTT. This translates into CASSPPGQVNTEAFF.

This chain uses TRBV19 with TRBJ1-4, with TRBD1 matching over 9 bases. The germline V gene encodes CDR1 LNHDA and CDR2 SQIVND (reference sequence). CDR3 length: 14 amino acids. The V and J ends lost 4 bases and 11 bases, in that order; junction bases with no gene match: 8. The DNA of the CDR3 is TGTGCCAGTAGTAATCGACAGGGGGTGAGGAAACTGTTTTTT. Its protein product is CASSNRQGVRKLFF.

The sample holds a few counts of this clone. The V call is TRBV7-9, the J call TRBJ1-4; 7 bases align to TRBD1. This CDR3 has 14 residues. V was clipped by 5 bases and J by 5 bases; unmatched bases: 5. Germline V gives CDR1 SEHNR, CDR2 FQNEAQ (reference sequence). CDR3 in amino acids: CASSPGQRNEKLFF. CDR3 sequence (DNA): TGTGCCAGCAGCCCGGGACAGCGAAATGAAAAACTGTTTTTT.

The chain joins TRBV15 to TRBJ2-1; D is uncertain. Germline CDR1 and CDR2: LNHNV and YYDKDF (reference sequence). The germline V and J ends were trimmed by 0 bases and 8 bases, with 11 bases remaining between them. The CDR3 sequence is 14 residues long. The DNA of the CDR3 is TGTGCCACCAGCAGAGATCGCGCGGTGGATGAGCAGTTCTTC. This encodes CATSRDRAVDEQFF.

The V gene is TRBV7-9, the J gene TRBJ2-2; no clear D gene. V dropped 1 base and J dropped 4 bases, with 10 bases sitting between them. Germline CDR1 is SEHNR and CDR2 is FQNEAQ (reference sequence). This CDR3 has 15 residues. CDR3 in amino acids: CASSLVRSGTGELFF. The DNA for the CDR3 is TGTGCCAGCAGCTTAGTTAGATCGGGCACCGGGGAGCTGTTTTTT.

DNA for the CDR3: TGCAGTGCTAGTGGGGCGAGAGAGACCCAGTACTTC. Translated, it gives CSASGARETQYF. The chain carries TRBV20-1 and TRBJ2-5; the D gene is possibly TRBD1 (5 bases). CDR1 and CDR2 from the germline V gene are DFQATT and SNEGSKA (reference sequence). The CDR3 length is 12 residues. Trimming shortened V by 3 bases and J by 4 bases, and 9 bases separated the two germline ends.

The sample holds a few counts of this clone. This chain uses TRBV5-4 with TRBJ1-3; no clear D. V lost 4 bases and J 0 bases, leaving 11 bases between the germline ends. The CDR3 extends over 15 amino acids. The V gene's germline CDR1 is SGHNT and CDR2 YYREEE (reference sequence). The CDR3 spells CASSGGSRSGNTIYF. CDR3 DNA sequence: TGTGCCAGCAGCGGAGGGAGCCGCTCTGGAAACACCATATATTTT.